This TCR beta chain was identified in a study of radiation and T cells in renal cell carcinoma. Whole-study results and caveats: In blood, top tumor clones expanded by 2 weeks, shrinking by 4.

The CDR3 covers 13 residues. Trimming cost V 6 bases and J 8 bases; bases outside gene matches: 8. Germline V gene lookup returns CDR1 MNHNS and CDR2 SASEGT. Turning to this clone: Its antigen remains unknown.

Time point given: baseline pretreatment blood. Treatment defined: 15 Gy SBRT to primary tumor, nephrectomy 4 weeks later. Profiled with immunoSEQ multiplex PCR; TCRdb holds only in-frame clones, not every one. The repertoire holds 130,000 to 150,000 clones, nearly 90% seen once, with approximately 12% in the top ten. Sequencing used blood, obtained from a patient whose treatment included radiotherapy and nephrectomy. This clonotype originated in a woman in her forties or fifties with renal cell carcinoma. This chain connects TRBV6-1 to TRBJ1-1, with 8 nucleotides matching TRBD1. CDR3 residues: CASSARTGREAFF. The CDR3 region has the DNA TGTGCCAGCAGCGCAAGGACAGGGAGGGAAGCTTTCTTT.